A single sample gave rise to the 32 T cell receptor beta chains below, sequenced in a study of T cell responses to AZD1222 COVID-19 vaccine. Assay: immunoSEQ multiplex PCR; the TCRdb copy retains only in-frame clones and omits some. The sample has 90,000 to 150,000 clones, over 85% seen once. The sequencing used peripheral blood, collected on day 0 of AZD1222 vaccination. These receptor sequences come from an adult in good health.

The chain combines TRBV9 with TRBJ2-3, with no clear D. The CDR3 runs 12 residues. CDR1 is SGDLS, CDR2 YYNGEE, per germline. V lost 4 bases to trimming and J lost 6 bases, with 9 bases between them. The CDR3 region has the DNA TGTGCCAGCAGCCCCCTACAGGATACGCAGTATTTT. Translated, it gives CASSPLQDTQYF.

V usage is TRBV28 and J usage is TRBJ2-7; possible D gene TRBD1, 6 bases. This CDR3 contains 15 residues. Germline CDR1 MDHEN, CDR2 SYDVKM. The germline V and J ends were trimmed by 4 bases and 7 bases, with 20 bases remaining between them. For the CDR3, the DNA is TGTGCCAGCAGTTCTCCGGGTGGGGGCCTCTGGGAGCAGTACTTC. This encodes CASSSPGGGLWEQYF.

V gene TRBV19 combines with J gene TRBJ1-6; D call uncertain. V lost 0 bases to trimming and J lost 0 bases, with 6 bases between them. The CDR3 runs to 16 residues. Germline lookup yields CDR1 LNHDA and CDR2 SQIVND (reference sequence). DNA for the CDR3: TGTGCCAGTAGTATAGATGGGAGCTCCTATAATTCACCCCTCCACTTT. Protein: CASSIDGSSYNSPLHF.

The rearrangement joins TRBV15 to TRBJ1-1; D possibly corresponds to TRBD1 (6 bases). Germline assignment: CDR1 LNHNV and CDR2 YYDKDF (reference sequence). The CDR3 covers 15 residues. Trimming took 7 bases from V and 3 from J, leaving 18 bases between them. CDR3 sequence: CATTRGGTGHTEAFF. CDR3 coding DNA: TGTGCCACCACGCGGGGGGGCACCGGCCACACTGAAGCTTTCTTT.

The chain couples TRBV27 to TRBJ2-7, with 10 bases identical to TRBD1. V trimming: 3 bases; J trimming: 6 bases; junction bases outside the gene matches: 17. The V gene's germline CDR1 is MNHEY and CDR2 SMNVEV (reference sequence). The CDR3 loop spans 18 amino acids. The CDR3 coding sequence is TGTGCCAGCAGTTTGACAGGGGGCGCAAGTCGGCCCTCCGCCGAGCAGTACTTC. The encoded protein is CASSLTGGASRPSAEQYF.

The rearrangement links TRBV16 to TRBJ2-1, with D perhaps TRBD1 (5 bases). Deletions cut 3 bases from V and 5 bases from J, with 17 bases between. There are 16 residues in the CDR3. Germline CDR1 and CDR2: KGHSY and FQNENV. The CDR3 is CASSQYQGNWNNEQFF. The CDR3 nucleotides are TGTGCCAGCAGCCAGTACCAGGGTAATTGGAACAATGAGCAGTTCTTC.

The chain carries TRBV6-6 and TRBJ2-1, with D perhaps given as TRBD1 or TRBD2 (5 bases each). Germline CDR1 MNHNY, CDR2 SVGAGI (reference sequence). There are 14 residues in the CDR3. Trimming took 2 bases from V and 6 from J, leaving 11 bases between them. The DNA of the CDR3 is TGTGCCAGCAGTTACGGTCAGGGACGCAATGAGCAGTTCTTC. Translated: CASSYGQGRNEQFF.

The CDR3 region is CASSPRGQGQETQYF. DNA of the CDR3: TGCGCCAGCAGCCCGAGAGGGCAGGGTCAAGAGACCCAGTACTTC. V is TRBV5-1 and J is TRBJ2-5, with D perhaps given as TRBD1 or TRBD2 (5 bases each). Trimming took 4 bases from V and 2 from J, leaving 15 bases between them. The CDR3 runs 15 residues. Germline CDR1 reads SGHRS; CDR2 reads YFSETQ.

This clone has more than one count but fewer than ten. The chain has TRBV4-1 and TRBJ1-2; 7 bases line up with TRBD1. This CDR3 spans 14 amino acids. V lost 2 bases, J lost 5 bases, and 5 bases stayed unmatched. Germline V lookup: CDR1 MGHRA, CDR2 YSYEKL. The CDR3 DNA is TGCGCCAGCAGCCAACCGGGACAGCTGTATGGCTACACCTTC. This gives the protein CASSQPGQLYGYTF.

The chain uses TRBV10-3 and TRBJ1-2; D uncertain. The CDR3 length is 13 residues. Germline assignment: CDR1 ENHRY and CDR2 SYGVKD. V lost 4 bases and J lost 1, with 7 bases in between. DNA of the CDR3: TGTGCCATCAGTGCGGGTGTTAACTATGGCTACACCTTC. Protein: CAISAGVNYGYTF.

The chain joins TRBV5-1 to TRBJ2-5; possibly TRBD2 for D (5 bases). Looked up from germline, CDR1 is SGHRS and CDR2 is YFSETQ. With 7 bases removed from V and 2 bases from J, the gap between germline ends came to 12 bases. This CDR3 contains 13 residues. Written as DNA, the CDR3 is TGCGCCAGCTCCGAGGGCGTACAAGAGACCCAGTACTTC. Encoded protein: CASSEGVQETQYF.

Within the sample, this clone is medium-sized. This sample includes further DNA sequences coding for the same CDR3. V is TRBV5-6 and J is TRBJ1-4; no clear D gene. The CDR3 totals 14 residues. The germline gives CDR1 SGHDT, CDR2 YYEEEE. Trimming removed 1 base from V and 0 bases from J, with 4 bases in between. This CDR3 is CASSLIATNEKLFF. Written as DNA, the CDR3 is TGTGCCAGCAGCTTGATTGCAACTAATGAAAAACTGTTTTTT.

The rearrangement links TRBV7-9 to TRBJ1-1; 9 positions agree with TRBD1. The CDR3 length is 15 residues. From germline, CDR1 is SEHNR and CDR2 FQNEAQ (reference sequence). V dropped 5 bases and J dropped 3; count of bases not matched to a gene: 7. Written as DNA, the CDR3 is TGTGCCAGCAGCCACTACAGGGGGCCGGACACTGAAGCTTTCTTT. Amino acids: CASSHYRGPDTEAFF. The full variable domain, in which reference TRBV7-9 and TRBJ1-1 provide the parts outside the CDR3, is DTGVSQNPRHKITKRGQNVTFRCDPISEHNRLYWYRQTLGQGPEFLTYFQNEAQLEKSRLLSDRFSAERPKGSFSTLEIQRTEQGDSAMYLCASSHYRGPDTEAFFGQGTRLTVV.

V is TRBV27 and J is TRBJ2-2, with D uncertain. Trimming left V 11 bases short and J 6 bases short, with 7 bases between. The CDR3 covers 10 residues. Germline CDR1 and CDR2: MNHEY and SMNVEV (reference sequence). The CDR3 DNA is TGTGCCTCCGGATCCGGGGAGCTGTTTTTT. Its protein product is CASGSGELFF.

The chain carries TRBV6-5 and TRBJ1-2; 10 nucleotides line up with TRBD1. V lost 7 bases, J lost 4 bases, and 9 bases stayed unmatched. The CDR3 is 15 amino acids. CDR1 is MNHEY and CDR2 is SVGAGI in the germline V gene. As DNA, the CDR3 is TGTGCCAGCAACTCCGGGACAGGGGTGGGCTATGGCTACACCTTC. Its translation is CASNSGTGVGYGYTF.

This clone was detected ten times or more. The V call is TRBV27, the J call TRBJ2-2; D remains unclear. V dropped 5 bases and J dropped 1 base, with 11 bases sitting between them. The CDR3 has 15 residues. Germline-derived CDR1 and CDR2 are MNHEY and SMNVEV (reference sequence). CDR3 sequence (DNA): TGTGCCAGCAGTCGGCAGGCTATGAACACCGGGGAGCTGTTTTTT. This sequence encodes CASSRQAMNTGELFF.

In this sample, this clone turned up once. The chain uses TRBV3-1 (or the pseudogene TRBV3-2) and TRBJ2-7; 10 nucleotides line up with TRBD1. Unmatched junction bases numbered 12, after V lost 6 bases and J lost 1 base. The germline gives CDR1 LGHDT, CDR2 YNNKEL (reference sequence). This CDR3 region has 17 residues. The CDR3 DNA reads as TGTGCCAGCAGTAAGACAGGGGGCGCGAGTCCTTCCTACGAGCAGTACTTC. It specifies CASSKTGGASPSYEQYF.

This chain uses TRBV7-9 with TRBJ1-1; 9 bases are shared with TRBD1. The CDR3 consists of 14 residues. Unmatched junction bases numbered 5, after V lost 5 bases and J lost 4 bases. CDR1 is SEHNR and CDR2 is FQNEAQ in the germline V gene (reference sequence). CDR3 in amino acids: CASSHPTGGTEAFF. The CDR3 DNA follows: TGTGCCAGCAGCCACCCGACAGGGGGCACTGAAGCTTTCTTT.

This sequence joins TRBV3-1 (or the pseudogene TRBV3-2) and TRBJ2-1, with D hard to call. The germline V and J ends were trimmed by 0 bases and 6 bases, with 6 bases remaining between them. The CDR3 has 13 residues. The germline CDR1 and CDR2 sequences are LGHDT and YNNKEL (reference sequence). The CDR3: CASSQDIFNEQFF. The CDR3 DNA follows: TGTGCCAGCAGCCAAGATATCTTCAATGAGCAGTTCTTC.

This clone was counted a single time. The rearrangement uses TRBV3-1 (or the pseudogene TRBV3-2) and TRBJ1-1, with TRBD1 identical over 8 bases. Germline CDR1 LGHDT, CDR2 YNNKEL (reference sequence). J was trimmed by 0 bases and V by 5 bases; bases with no gene match: 5. The CDR3 loop spans 15 amino acids. This CDR3 is CASSETGVMNTEAFF. In DNA form, the CDR3 reads TGTGCCAGCAGCGAGACAGGGGTTATGAACACTGAAGCTTTCTTT.

This sequence joins TRBV10-2 and TRBJ2-1; D gene uncertain. Per the germline V gene, CDR1 is WSHSY and CDR2 is SAAADI. V was clipped by 0 bases and J by 4 bases, with 10 bases between them. The CDR3 covers 15 residues. The CDR3, as DNA: TGCGCCAGCAGTGAGTCTTCTGGGCCTTACAATGAGCAGTTCTTC. As protein: CASSESSGPYNEQFF.

This clone was counted once. The chain employs TRBV3-1 (or the pseudogene TRBV3-2) and TRBJ1-1, with a weak D call TRBD1 (5 bases). Trimming took off 3 bases at V and 7 bases at J, with 12 bases between the two ends. The germline V gene has CDR1 LGHDT and CDR2 YNNKEL (reference sequence). The CDR3 consists of 13 residues. The CDR3 loop is CASSHLGGSEAFF. For the CDR3, the DNA is TGTGCCAGCAGCCATTTGGGGGGGAGTGAAGCTTTCTTT.

A single count supports this clone. The chain joins TRBV27 to TRBJ1-1; tentatively, D is TRBD1 (5 bases). Per the germline V gene, CDR1 is MNHEY and CDR2 is SMNVEV (reference sequence). This CDR3 is built from 14 residues. V was shortened by 6 bases and J by 3 bases, with 14 bases between the two germline ends. The CDR3 coding sequence is TGTGCCAGCAGCGTCCCGGGACGGCACACTGAAGCTTTCTTT. Its translation: CASSVPGRHTEAFF.

The genes are TRBV24-1 and TRBJ2-1; perhaps D is TRBD1 or TRBD2 (5 bases each). Per germline, CDR1 KGHDR and CDR2 SFDVKD. This CDR3 has 15 amino acids. V dropped 3 bases and J dropped 10 bases, with 18 bases sitting between them. CDR3 protein: CATSDPTGRPVEQFF. The CDR3 DNA reads TGTGCCACCAGTGATCCCACGGGACGGCCCGTGGAGCAGTTCTTC.

The chain employs TRBV7-8 and TRBJ2-7, with D perhaps matching TRBD1 (6 bases). The CDR3 runs to 14 residues. With 1 base removed from V and 3 bases from J, the gap between germline ends came to 10 bases. Germline CDR1 and CDR2: SGHVS and FQNEAQ. The CDR3 DNA sequence: TGTGCCAGCAGCTTAGGCGGCAGGGGCTACGAGCAGTACTTC. It translates to CASSLGGRGYEQYF.

V and J are TRBV5-4 and TRBJ2-3; D is uncertain. Germline V gene lookup returns CDR1 SGHNT and CDR2 YYREEE (reference sequence). CDR3 length: 13 amino acids. V lost 2 bases and J 4 bases, leaving 8 bases between the germline ends. CDR3 DNA: TGTGCCAGCAGCTTACCAGGCCCAGATACGCAGTATTTT. Its protein is CASSLPGPDTQYF. The full variable domain, rest sourced from reference TRBV5-4 and TRBJ2-3, is ETGVTQSPTHLIKTRGQQVTLRCSSQSGHNTVSWYQQALGQGPQFIFQYYREEENGRGNFPPRFSGLQFPNYSSELNVNALELDDSALYLCASSLPGPDTQYFGPGTRLTVL.

The chain employs TRBV7-2 and TRBJ1-2, with a tentative D call TRBD1 (5 bases). The CDR3 extends over 14 amino acids. Trimming removed 7 bases at V and 2 bases at J, with 14 bases between. Germline CDR1 is SGHTA and CDR2 is FQGNSA. CDR3 region: CASKGGAANYGYTF. Written as DNA, the CDR3 is TGTGCCAGCAAGGGTGGGGCAGCAAACTATGGCTACACCTTC.

V usage is TRBV9 and J usage is TRBJ2-1, with a weak D call TRBD1 (7 bases). Trimming took 2 bases from V and 5 from J, leaving 14 bases between them. Germline CDR1 SGDLS, CDR2 YYNGEE. The CDR3 is made up of 15 amino acids. CDR3 loop: CASSVEGAEDNEQFF. CDR3 DNA sequence: TGTGCCAGCAGCGTGGAGGGGGCGGAGGACAATGAGCAGTTCTTC.

The chain combines TRBV9 with TRBJ2-1; a weak D match, TRBD1 (6 bases). In germline, CDR1 is SGDLS, CDR2 YYNGEE. The V gene lost 2 bases and the J gene lost 10 bases, with 16 bases spanning the gap. This CDR3 region has 14 residues. The DNA of the CDR3 is TGTGCCAGCAGCGTCGGGACACATCAGGCGGAGCAGTTCTTC. It yields the protein CASSVGTHQAEQFF.

This chain connects TRBV27 to TRBJ1-5; unclear D gene. CDR3 size: 14 residues. Germline CDR1 reads MNHEY; CDR2 reads SMNVEV (reference sequence). V dropped 5 bases and J dropped 10 bases, with 18 bases sitting between them. CDR3 in DNA: TGTGCCAGCAGTCCCGGTGGCAGCGGGGTTCCCCAGCATTTT. It translates to CASSPGGSGVPQHF.

The chain uses TRBV6-5 and TRBJ2-1, with 9 bases matching TRBD2. Germline V gene lookup returns CDR1 MNHEY and CDR2 SVGAGI. This CDR3 has 15 amino acids. V gave up 4 bases and J gave up 6 bases; unmatched junction bases: 7. As DNA, the CDR3 is TGTGCCAGCAGTTCTAGCGGGGAGGGCTTCAATGAGCAGTTCTTC. Its translation: CASSSSGEGFNEQFF.

The chain recombines TRBV19 with TRBJ2-7, with D possibly being TRBD1 or TRBD2 (6 bases each). The germline CDR1 and CDR2 sequences are LNHDA and SQIVND (reference sequence). The V end lost 10 bases, the J end lost 0 bases, and 16 bases lay between the germline ends. The CDR3 extends over 14 amino acids. CDR3 sequence reads: CATASGANSYEQYF. The CDR3 DNA follows: TGTGCCACTGCCTCGGGGGCAAACTCCTACGAGCAGTACTTC.